The clone carrying this T cell receptor (beta chain) has a count of ten or more. Its antigen remains unidentified. The data were taken from a study of T cell repertoires in cytomegalovirus infection. From the reads, TCRdb called clonotypes with MiXCR, one entry per CDR3 protein. The sample lists roughly 500,000 distinct CDR3 sequences, around 35% seen once, with 17% in the top ten. In germline, CDR1 is SGHTA, CDR2 FQGNSA. This CDR3 has 14 amino acids. The V end lost 1 base, the J end lost 0 bases, and 6 bases lay between the germline ends. General study findings and limits: It was HLA-C-restricted CMV-specific TCR beta clonotypes that dominated the response ex vivo.

The chain combines TRBV7-2 with TRBJ1-1; D gene unclear. Sequenced here: cultured PBMCs, sampled from culture after CMV antigen stimulation. The TCR originated in a human donor in good health (CMV status not recorded). Some clones in this sample may be carry-over from other donors' samples. The CDR3 DNA reads TGTGCCAGCAGCTTAGACCAGCTGAACACTGAAGCTTTCTTT. It yields the protein CASSLDQLNTEAFF.